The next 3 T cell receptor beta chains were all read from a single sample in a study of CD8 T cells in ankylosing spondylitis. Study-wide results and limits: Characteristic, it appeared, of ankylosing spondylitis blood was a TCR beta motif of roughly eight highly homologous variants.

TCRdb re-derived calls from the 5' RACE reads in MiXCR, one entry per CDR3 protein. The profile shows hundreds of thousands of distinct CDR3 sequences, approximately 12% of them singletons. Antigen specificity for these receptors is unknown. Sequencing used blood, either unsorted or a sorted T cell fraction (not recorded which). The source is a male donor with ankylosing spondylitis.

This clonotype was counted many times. The CDR3 here is CASRLGTPEVETQYF. The DNA for the CDR3 is TGTGCCAGCAGACTCGGGACCCCCGAGGTAGAGACCCAGTACTTC. V is TRBV6-5 and J is TRBJ2-5, with D perhaps assigned TRBD1 or TRBD2 (5 bases each). Germline CDR1 MNHEY, CDR2 SVGAGI. The CDR3 has 15 residues. V gave up 6 bases and J gave up 4 bases, with 18 bases separating them.

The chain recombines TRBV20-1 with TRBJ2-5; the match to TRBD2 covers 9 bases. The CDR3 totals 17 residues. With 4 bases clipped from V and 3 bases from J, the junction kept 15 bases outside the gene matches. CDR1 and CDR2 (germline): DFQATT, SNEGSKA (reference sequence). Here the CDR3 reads CSATRSLAGDAEETQYF. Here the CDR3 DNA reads TGCAGTGCTACGCGGTCCTTAGCGGGAGACGCTGAAGAGACCCAGTACTTC.

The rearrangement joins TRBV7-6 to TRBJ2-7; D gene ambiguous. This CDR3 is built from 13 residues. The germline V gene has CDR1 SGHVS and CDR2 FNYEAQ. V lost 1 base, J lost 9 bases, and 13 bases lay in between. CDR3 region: CASSLEAWVTQYF. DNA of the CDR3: TGTGCCAGCAGCTTAGAGGCCTGGGTAACGCAGTACTTC.